This T cell receptor beta chain was identified during a study of cytomegalovirus exposure and HLA in healthy donors. Germline CDR1 reads MNHNY; CDR2 reads SVGAGI (reference sequence). The CDR3 runs to 14 residues. V was trimmed by 2 bases and J by 3 bases, leaving 10 bases between them. All the people who gave samples were healthy bone marrow donors. The PCR contained 60 Vbeta and 13 Jbeta primers. TCRdb keeps only in-frame clones here, not all; method: immunoSEQ multiplex PCR. The repertoire includes 150,000 or so clones, around 78% of them detected once, and around 1.6% sits in the top ten. Study-wide points: An analysis that came later showed most CMV-associated TCR beta chains appearing HLA-restricted. V- and J-gene trimming of TCR beta was linked (in a later analysis) to a missense DCLRE1C variant. Among TCR sequences, most were rare, though some public TCRs appeared in many donors.

Turning to this clone: Antigen specificity is unknown.

The V call is TRBV6-6, the J call TRBJ1-2, with D possibly TRBD1 on 6 matching bases. Sequencing used PBMCs. The clonotype was recovered from a woman between 18 and 29 years old in good health and CMV-seronegative. CDR3 sequence reads: CASSYGDTDYGYTF. The CDR3, as DNA: TGTGCCAGCAGTTACGGGGACACCGACTATGGCTACACCTTC.